This T cell receptor beta chain comes out of a study of T-cell memory formation after mild COVID-19. On the study more broadly: Clusters were largely donor specific.

Details on this clonotype: Its specificity is not known.

In TCRdb, the 5' RACE reads were re-called with MiXCR into one record per CDR3 protein. The sample has around 420,000 distinct CDR3 sequences; roughly a quarter are singletons. Whole-study results and caveats: Day 15 to 85 contracting clones showed balanced CD4/CD8; later expanders leaned CD4+. Shrinking CD4+ clones were chiefly CM and EM; CD8+ ones were chiefly EMRA.

The CDR3 runs to 15 residues. In germline, CDR1 is DFQATT, CDR2 SNEGSKA (reference sequence). The V gene end was trimmed by 1 base and the J gene end by 3 bases; junction bases not matched to a gene: 4. The sequenced sample consisted of PBMCs or a T cell subset sorted from them (not recorded which). The receptor comes from an adult woman who had mild COVID-19 (a few samples of this study predate the infection). Cell type and time point are not known. This chain links TRBV20-1 with TRBJ2-4; 9 nucleotides agree with TRBD1. The CDR3 protein is CSARVQGAYKNIQYF. CDR3 nucleotide sequence: TGCAGTGCTAGAGTACAGGGGGCGTACAAAAACATTCAGTACTTC.